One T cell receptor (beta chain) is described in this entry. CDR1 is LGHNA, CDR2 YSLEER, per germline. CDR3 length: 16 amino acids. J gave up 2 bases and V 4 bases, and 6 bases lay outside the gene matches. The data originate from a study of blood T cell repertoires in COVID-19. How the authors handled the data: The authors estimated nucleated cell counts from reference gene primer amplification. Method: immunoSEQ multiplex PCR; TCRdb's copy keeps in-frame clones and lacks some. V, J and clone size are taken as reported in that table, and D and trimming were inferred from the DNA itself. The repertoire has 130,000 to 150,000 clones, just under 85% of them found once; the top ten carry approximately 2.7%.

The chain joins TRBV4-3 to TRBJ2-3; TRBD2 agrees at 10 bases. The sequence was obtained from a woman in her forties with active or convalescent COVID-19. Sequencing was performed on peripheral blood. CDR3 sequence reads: CASSRTSGTITDTQYF. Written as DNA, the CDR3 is TGCGCCAGCAGCCGGACTAGCGGAACTATCACAGATACGCAGTATTTT.